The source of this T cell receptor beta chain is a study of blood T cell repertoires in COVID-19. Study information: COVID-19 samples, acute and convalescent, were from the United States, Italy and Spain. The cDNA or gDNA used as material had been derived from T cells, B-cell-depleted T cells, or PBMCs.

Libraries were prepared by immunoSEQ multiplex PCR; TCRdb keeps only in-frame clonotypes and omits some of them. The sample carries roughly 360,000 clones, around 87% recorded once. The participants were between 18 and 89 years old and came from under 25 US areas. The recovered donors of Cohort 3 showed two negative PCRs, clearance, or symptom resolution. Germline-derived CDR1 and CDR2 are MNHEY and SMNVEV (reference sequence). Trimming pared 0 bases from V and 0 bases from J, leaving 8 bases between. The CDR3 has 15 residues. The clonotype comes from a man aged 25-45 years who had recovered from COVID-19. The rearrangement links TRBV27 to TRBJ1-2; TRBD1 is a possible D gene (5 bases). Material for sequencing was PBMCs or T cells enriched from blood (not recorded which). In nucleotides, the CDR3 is TGTGCCAGCAGTTTATCGGGGGGAACTAACTATGGCTACACCTTC. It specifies CASSLSGGTNYGYTF.